This T cell receptor beta chain was identified during a study of T-cell reconstitution after alpha-beta-depleted transplantation in children. Broader study findings: By one year post-transplant, T-cell counts and diversity largely arose from T cells that were newly produced.

Construction of the TCRbeta library involved unique molecular identifiers. TCRdb re-analysed the PCR reads in MiXCR, keeping a single row per CDR3 protein. The sample has 750,000 to 950,000 distinct CDR3 sequences; less than 20% are singletons. This clonotype was seen repeatedly, ten times or more. The antigen is undetermined. V lost 0 bases and J 0 bases, leaving 8 bases between the germline ends. Germline loops: CDR1 SGHRS, CDR2 YFSETQ. The CDR3 contains 15 residues. The sequence derives from a male patient aged 10 to 17 who had a stem cell transplant for acute lymphoblastic leukemia, so the T cells may come from the graft donor. The V and J genes are TRBV5-1 and TRBJ2-3, with D perhaps being TRBD1 or TRBD2 (5 bases each). The sequenced sample was PBMCs, mostly from graft donor cells, obtained 360 days after TCRalphabeta/CD19-depleted stem cell transplant. Written as DNA, the CDR3 is TGCGCCAGCAGCTTGGGGGACCAGAGCACAGATACGCAGTATTTT. It codes for CASSLGDQSTDTQYF.